The 14 T cell receptor beta chains listed next were all sequenced from one sample in a study of blood T cell repertoires in COVID-19. Some clones are missing from TCRdb's copy, which holds only in-frame ones; the method was immunoSEQ multiplex PCR. This sample carries 150,000 or so clones, about 86% of them seen once, and the ten largest clones take roughly 8.2%. The sequencing sample was made of peripheral blood. The receptors derive from a man aged 55 to 70 with acute or convalescent COVID-19.

A few counts support this clone. The CDR3 DNA sequence: TGTGCCAGCAGTGTAAGAAACACCATATATTTT. This codes for CASSVRNTIYF. J is TRBJ1-3 and V is TRBV2; D is ambiguous. Germline V lookup: CDR1 SNHLY, CDR2 FYNNEI. The V gene lost 4 bases and the J gene lost 5 bases, with 3 bases spanning the gap. This CDR3 has 11 residues. Together with reference TRBV2 and TRBJ1-3, the CDR3 gives the full variable domain: EPEVTQTPSHQVTQMGQEVILRCVPISNHLYFYWYRQILGQKVEFLVSFYNNEISEKSEIFDDQFSVERPDGSNFTLKIRSTKLEDSAMYFCASSVRNTIYFGEGSWLTVV.

V and J are TRBV2 and TRBJ2-2, with D perhaps matching TRBD1 (5 bases). Per germline, CDR1 SNHLY and CDR2 FYNNEI. Deletions cut 4 bases from V and 0 bases from J, with 9 bases between. The CDR3 consists of 15 residues. CDR3 in amino acids: CASSADTPNTGELFF. CDR3 nucleotides: TGTGCCAGCAGTGCGGACACCCCGAACACCGGGGAGCTGTTTTTT.

The chain recombines TRBV7-9 with TRBJ1-1, with 7 bases fitting TRBD1. The germline V gene encodes CDR1 SEHNR and CDR2 FQNEAQ (reference sequence). The CDR3 covers 13 residues. J was trimmed by 7 bases and V by 3 bases; bases with no gene match: 5. In DNA, the CDR3 is TGTGCCAGCAGCTTCGGACAGGCCATTGAAGCTTTCTTT. Its translation is CASSFGQAIEAFF.

V is TRBV27 and J is TRBJ1-6, with D tentatively TRBD1 (6 bases). This CDR3 region has 13 residues. The V end lost 3 bases, the J end lost 10 bases, and 10 bases lay between the germline ends. Looked up from germline, CDR1 is MNHEY and CDR2 is SMNVEV (reference sequence). The CDR3 sequence is CASSFRRGSPLHF. The CDR3 DNA is TGTGCCAGCAGTTTTCGCAGGGGATCACCCCTCCACTTT.

V gene TRBV7-2 combines with J gene TRBJ1-6; D unclear. Germline-derived CDR1 and CDR2 are SGHTA and FQGNSA. CDR3 length: 15 residues. V dropped 1 base and J dropped 9 bases, with 13 bases sitting between them. In DNA, the CDR3 is TGTGCCAGCAGCTTAGAAGGCGGTCACGGTTCACCCCTCCACTTT. It is translated as CASSLEGGHGSPLHF.

This chain joins TRBV28 and TRBJ1-4; no clear D gene. The CDR3 consists of 19 residues. CDR1 and CDR2 (germline): MDHEN, SYDVKM. The V end was cut by 4 bases, the J end by 0 bases, with 21 bases between. CDR3 residues: CASSSLRGGLGTTNEKLFF. The CDR3 coding sequence is TGTGCCAGCAGTTCCTTGCGGGGAGGTTTAGGAACAACTAATGAAAAACTGTTTTTT.

The chain has TRBV28 and TRBJ2-7; TRBD2 agrees at 8 bases. Trimming at V came to 3 bases and at J to 7 bases, leaving 8 bases not matched to a gene. Germline CDR1 MDHEN, CDR2 SYDVKM. CDR3 length: 14 residues. As DNA, the CDR3 is TGTGCCAGCAGTTTTGGCGGGAGGACGAGGGAGCAGTACTTC. Translation: CASSFGGRTREQYF.

This clone was detected a few times. The V gene is TRBV19, the J gene TRBJ2-2; 10 bases match TRBD1. The trim removed 7 bases at V and 4 bases at J, leaving 6 bases unmatched. The CDR3 runs to 15 residues. Germline CDR1 reads LNHDA; CDR2 reads SQIVND (reference sequence). The CDR3 DNA follows: TGTGCCAGTATCTCCGGGACAGGGGCCACCGGGGAGCTGTTTTTT. Translated: CASISGTGATGELFF.

The chain joins TRBV19 to TRBJ1-6, with D possibly TRBD1 on 5 matching bases. Germline CDR1 and CDR2: LNHDA and SQIVND (reference sequence). Trimming removed 4 bases from V and 10 bases from J, with 8 bases in between. The CDR3 runs 12 residues. As DNA, the CDR3 is TGTGCCAGTAGTACAGGGCGATCACCCCTCCACTTT. This encodes CASSTGRSPLHF.

The chain employs TRBV5-1 and TRBJ2-7, with D possibly matching TRBD1 (6 bases). The CDR3 covers 14 residues. Between the trimmed V and J ends, which lost 0 bases and 0 bases, there was a span of 7 bases. Germline V CDR1 and CDR2: SGHRS, YFSETQ. CDR3: CASSLAGASYEQYF. CDR3 DNA: TGCGCCAGCAGCTTGGCAGGGGCCTCCTACGAGCAGTACTTC. Full variable domain (rest looked up from reference TRBV5-1 and TRBJ2-7): KAGVTQTPRYLIKTRGQQVTLSCSPISGHRSVSWYQQTPGQGLQFLFEYFSETQRNKGNFPGRFSGRQFSNSRSEMNVSTLELGDSALYLCASSLAGASYEQYFGPGTRLTVT.

This clone was seen more than once but under ten times. This sequence joins TRBV13 and TRBJ1-3; D is unresolved. Germline V CDR1 and CDR2: PRHDT, FYEKMQ (reference sequence). The CDR3 has 18 residues. Trimming removed 2 bases from V and 3 bases from J, with 20 bases in between. CDR3 coding DNA: TGTGCCAGCAGCTTACGGTCTTGGAGACCCGTAGTTGGAAACACCATATATTTT. Its translation: CASSLRSWRPVVGNTIYF. The complete variable domain, with remaining parts taken from reference TRBV13 and TRBJ1-3, reads AAGVIQSPRHLIKEKRETATLKCYPIPRHDTVYWYQQGPGQDPQFLISFYEKMQSDKGSIPDRFSAQQFSDYHSELNMSSLELGDSALYFCASSLRSWRPVVGNTIYFGEGSWLTVV.

Concerning this clone: At the DNA level, this CDR3 is encoded by other sequences in the same sample as well. The rearrangement uses TRBV9 and TRBJ1-1, with D unclear. V shed 0 bases and J shed 2 bases, with 5 bases lying between them. This CDR3 contains 13 residues. Germline values: CDR1 SGDLS, CDR2 YYNGEE. The CDR3 region is CASSVGPNTEAFF. The CDR3, as DNA: TGTGCCAGCAGCGTAGGGCCCAACACTGAAGCTTTCTTT.

The J gene is TRBJ1-3, the V gene TRBV5-6; maybe TRBD1 (6 bases). There are 15 residues in the CDR3. Trimming pared 1 base from V and 3 bases from J, leaving 11 bases between. Per the germline V gene, CDR1 is SGHDT and CDR2 is YYEEEE. The CDR3 region has the DNA TGTGCCAGCAGCTTGAGAGGGGGAAATGGAAACACCATATATTTT. Encoded protein: CASSLRGGNGNTIYF.

The chain is built from TRBV5-1 and TRBJ2-1, with TRBD2 matching over 10 bases. CDR3 length equals 17 residues. V trimming: 4 bases; J trimming: 6 bases; junction bases outside the gene matches: 13. CDR1 SGHRS and CDR2 YFSETQ come from the germline V gene. The DNA for the CDR3 is TGCGCCAGCAGCCTGGTTCCTAGCGGGAGCGGGGGCAATGAGCAGTTCTTC. Amino acid sequence: CASSLVPSGSGGNEQFF.